One sample yielded the 29 T cell receptor beta chains listed below, sequenced in a study of blood T cell repertoires in COVID-19. Assay used: immunoSEQ multiplex PCR; TCRdb lists only in-frame clones, some missing. The sample has 250,000 to 300,000 clones, around 89% seen once. The sequenced sample was peripheral blood. Receptors were obtained from a man aged 40-50 years with acute or convalescent COVID-19.

The gene calls are TRBV19 and TRBJ2-5; D not certain. CDR1 is LNHDA, CDR2 SQIVND, per germline (reference sequence). The CDR3 is made up of 14 amino acids. V lost 3 bases to trimming and J lost 5 bases, with 13 bases between them. This chain's CDR3 is CASSIIGGTETQYF. DNA for the CDR3: TGTGCCAGTAGTATTATAGGCGGCACGGAGACCCAGTACTTC.

This clone occurred once. The chain uses TRBV30 and TRBJ2-3; 8 bases are a match to TRBD1. The CDR3 is 16 amino acids. V was pared by 0 bases and J by 1 base, with 6 bases of the junction left unmatched. Per germline, CDR1 GTSNPN and CDR2 SVGIG (reference sequence). This CDR3 is CAWSVPQTGGTDTQYF. The CDR3 DNA is TGTGCCTGGAGTGTACCCCAGACAGGGGGCACAGATACGCAGTATTTT. The complete variable domain, with remaining parts taken from reference TRBV30 and TRBJ2-3, reads SQTIHQWPATLVQPVGSPLSLECTVEGTSNPNLYWYRQAAGRGLQLLFYSVGIGQISSEVPQNLSASRPQDRQFILSSKKLLLSDSGFYLCAWSVPQTGGTDTQYFGPGTRLTVL.

V and J are TRBV24-1 and TRBJ1-5, with D maybe TRBD1 (5 bases). CDR1 KGHDR and CDR2 SFDVKD come from the germline V gene. Trimming took 3 bases from V and 5 from J, leaving 13 bases between them. The CDR3 spans 15 residues. The CDR3 DNA sequence: TGTGCCACCAGTGATCTCCGACAGAAAGATCAGCCCCAGCATTTT. Translation gives CATSDLRQKDQPQHF.

The chain couples TRBV6-1 to TRBJ1-5, with a weak D call TRBD1 (6 bases). The V end was cut by 2 bases, the J end by 6 bases, with 17 bases between. The CDR3 spans 16 residues. CDR1 MNHNS and CDR2 SASEGT come from the germline V gene. CDR3 sequence reads: CASSESRGGGGQPQHF. The CDR3 DNA reads as TGTGCCAGCAGTGAAAGTAGGGGGGGCGGTGGTCAGCCCCAGCATTTT.

This clone was seen once. The chain links TRBV12-5 to TRBJ2-1; a weak D match, TRBD2 (7 bases). Between the trimmed V and J ends, which lost 4 bases and 3 bases, there was a span of 13 bases. Germline loops: CDR1 LGHNT, CDR2 FRNRAP. This CDR3 spans 15 amino acids. The CDR3 sequence: CASGWQGRVYNEQFF. The CDR3 bases are TGTGCTAGTGGTTGGCAGGGGAGGGTCTACAATGAGCAGTTCTTC.

Here the CDR3 reads CASSPGSEGQPQHF. CDR3 DNA: TGTGCCAGCTCACCAGGAAGCGAAGGTCAGCCCCAGCATTTT. J is TRBJ1-5 and V is TRBV18; D uncertain. V was clipped by 2 bases and J by 6 bases, with 11 bases between them. This CDR3 is 14 amino acids long. The germline gives CDR1 KGHSH, CDR2 LQKENI.

The gene calls are TRBV3-1 (or the pseudogene TRBV3-2) and TRBJ1-5; 8 bases match TRBD1. CDR3 length: 16 amino acids. Trimming took 7 bases from V and 0 from J; bases not matched to a gene: 8. Germline V gives CDR1 LGHDT, CDR2 YNNKEL (reference sequence). Written as DNA, the CDR3 is TGTGCCAGCACCAGGGGGACAGGTCTTAGCAATCAGCCCCAGCATTTT. Protein product: CASTRGTGLSNQPQHF.

This clone was counted between two and nine times. This chain joins TRBV20-1 and TRBJ1-6; D unclear. The CDR3 runs to 14 residues. The germline V and J ends were trimmed by 3 bases and 5 bases, with 11 bases remaining between them. Germline V gene sequence: CDR1 DFQATT, CDR2 SNEGSKA (reference sequence). This CDR3 is CSASTENDNSPLHF. In DNA form, the CDR3 reads TGCAGTGCTAGTACGGAGAACGATAATTCACCCCTCCACTTT.

The rearrangement uses TRBV29-1 and TRBJ1-3; D gene unclear. From germline, CDR1 is SQVTM and CDR2 ANQGSEA. This CDR3 is 14 amino acids long. Deletions cut 4 bases from V and 1 base from J, with 11 bases between. CDR3 sequence reads: CSVGLGKSGNTIYF. The CDR3 DNA sequence: TGCAGCGTTGGCCTCGGGAAGTCTGGAAACACCATATATTTT.

This chain joins TRBV18 and TRBJ1-2; D unresolved. The germline V and J ends were trimmed by 3 bases and 0 bases, with 14 bases remaining between them. The CDR3 length is 16 residues. Germline V gene lookup returns CDR1 KGHSH and CDR2 LQKENI. CDR3 protein: CASSPGGILANYGYTF. In DNA form, the CDR3 reads TGTGCCAGCTCACCGGGAGGGATTCTAGCTAACTATGGCTACACCTTC.

This chain uses TRBV27 with TRBJ1-1, with 10 bases identical to TRBD1. With 1 base clipped from V and 1 base from J, the junction kept 6 bases outside the gene matches. The germline V gene has CDR1 MNHEY and CDR2 SMNVEV (reference sequence). The CDR3 sequence is 17 residues long. Here the CDR3 reads CASSLYSGTGENTEAFF. For the CDR3, the DNA is TGTGCCAGCAGTTTATACTCGGGGACAGGGGAGAACACTGAAGCTTTCTTT.

V gene TRBV5-1 combines with J gene TRBJ1-4; D might be TRBD1 (5 bases). Germline values: CDR1 SGHRS, CDR2 YFSETQ. Between the trimmed V and J ends, which lost 4 bases and 5 bases, there was a span of 12 bases. This CDR3 is built from 14 residues. The CDR3 here is CASSLGPANEKLFF. The CDR3 DNA follows: TGCGCCAGCAGCCTGGGGCCTGCCAATGAAAAACTGTTTTTT.

V gene TRBV29-1 combines with J gene TRBJ1-2; D is possibly TRBD1 (5 bases). The CDR3 has 11 amino acids. Germline V lookup: CDR1 SQVTM, CDR2 ANQGSEA. The V end lost 8 bases, the J end lost 8 bases, and 15 bases lay between the germline ends. The DNA of the CDR3 is TGCAGCAGCCGGGGGAAGAGAGGCTACACCTTC. The encoded protein is CSSRGKRGYTF.

V and J are TRBV3-1 (or the pseudogene TRBV3-2) and TRBJ2-7, with TRBD1 matching 7 bases. The CDR3 totals 12 residues. With V trimmed by 1 base and J by 10 bases, 4 bases remained unmatched. CDR1 and CDR2 (germline): LGHDT, YNNKEL (reference sequence). The CDR3 here is CASSQVTGFQYF. The CDR3 DNA follows: TGTGCCAGCAGCCAAGTGACAGGGTTCCAGTACTTC.

In its sample, this clone was seen a few times. The rearrangement links TRBV3-1 (or the pseudogene TRBV3-2) to TRBJ2-3; 7 bases agree with TRBD1. This CDR3 comprises 12 residues. V shed 4 bases, J shed 10 bases, and the junction held 5 bases outside the gene matches. Germline CDR1 is LGHDT and CDR2 is YNNKEL (reference sequence). This chain's CDR3 is CASSPRTGAQYF. The CDR3 DNA is TGTGCCAGCAGCCCCCGGACAGGAGCGCAGTATTTT.

This clone has only one observation. The chain recombines TRBV5-1 with TRBJ2-7, with D perhaps TRBD1 (6 bases). The CDR3 extends over 15 amino acids. V was shortened by 5 bases and J by 2 bases, with 17 bases between the two germline ends. The germline V gene encodes CDR1 SGHRS and CDR2 YFSETQ. CDR3 in DNA: TGCGCCAGCAGACCTGACATCGGGACAACCTACGAGCAGTACTTC. This gives the protein CASRPDIGTTYEQYF. The variable domain in full, completed from reference TRBV5-1 and TRBJ2-7, reads KAGVTQTPRYLIKTRGQQVTLSCSPISGHRSVSWYQQTPGQGLQFLFEYFSETQRNKGNFPGRFSGRQFSNSRSEMNVSTLELGDSALYLCASRPDIGTTYEQYFGPGTRLTVT.

CDR3 bases: TGTGCCAGCAGCTTAACGGGGTCGAACACCGGGGAGCTGTTTTTT. Translating it yields CASSLTGSNTGELFF. The chain uses TRBV7-8 and TRBJ2-2; maybe TRBD2 (5 bases). Germline CDR1 and CDR2: SGHVS and FQNEAQ. The CDR3 extends over 15 amino acids. Trimming left V 2 bases short and J 0 bases short, with 7 bases between.

This clone was observed a single time. The chain links TRBV11-2 to TRBJ1-1; D perhaps matches TRBD1 (6 bases). CDR3 size: 16 residues. Trimming removed 1 base from V and 0 bases from J, with 12 bases in between. Germline V lookup: CDR1 SGHAT, CDR2 FQNNGV. CDR3 DNA: TGTGCCAGCAGCTTAGGGCGGGGGGCAGTGAACACTGAAGCTTTCTTT. This codes for CASSLGRGAVNTEAFF.

The rearrangement joins TRBV11-2 to TRBJ2-2; 12 positions match TRBD1. The V gene end was trimmed by 5 bases and the J gene end by 6 bases; junction bases not matched to a gene: 7. From germline, CDR1 is SGHAT and CDR2 FQNNGV. There are 16 residues in the CDR3. CDR3 in DNA: TGTGCCAGCAGCGCGGGACAGGGGGCTATTCCCGGGGAGCTGTTTTTT. Amino acid sequence: CASSAGQGAIPGELFF.

The chain employs TRBV2 and TRBJ2-7; D is perhaps TRBD1 (6 bases). The length of the CDR3 is 11 residues. Germline CDR1 SNHLY, CDR2 FYNNEI. Trimming removed 9 bases at V and 4 bases at J, with 10 bases between. As DNA, the CDR3 is TGTGCCAGTACAGGGTCTTACGAGCAGTACTTC. Residues: CASTGSYEQYF.

The chain couples TRBV29-1 to TRBJ1-2; the D gene is possibly TRBD1 (6 bases). Germline lookup yields CDR1 SQVTM and CDR2 ANQGSEA. This CDR3 contains 13 residues. The V and J ends lost 4 bases and 7 bases respectively, with 16 bases between them. CDR3 bases: TGCAGCGTTGCCTCCGAGGGACAACTTGGCTACACCTTC. Amino acids: CSVASEGQLGYTF.

V is TRBV11-3 and J is TRBJ1-5; D gene unclear. Deletions cut 1 base from V and 1 base from J, with 8 bases between. Germline V gene sequence: CDR1 SGHNT, CDR2 YENEEA. This CDR3 is built from 15 residues. The DNA of the CDR3 is TGTGCCAGCAGCTTAGTTACGGGGAGCAATCAGCCCCAGCATTTT. Encoded protein: CASSLVTGSNQPQHF.

The chain employs TRBV7-2 and TRBJ1-2, with 11 bases lining up with TRBD1. J was trimmed by 4 bases and V by 5 bases; bases with no gene match: 6. CDR1 and CDR2 (germline): SGHTA, FQGNSA. The CDR3 length is 15 residues. The chain's CDR3 is CASSPGQGGFYGYTF. In DNA form, the CDR3 reads TGTGCCAGCAGCCCGGGACAGGGGGGGTTCTATGGCTACACCTTC.

This clone was seen a handful of times. The gene calls are TRBV7-9 and TRBJ1-2, with 7 bases aligning to TRBD1. This CDR3 contains 13 residues. Germline lookup yields CDR1 SEHNR and CDR2 FQNEAQ (reference sequence). V shed 5 bases, J shed 4 bases, and the junction held 4 bases outside the gene matches. The CDR3 spells CASSPTGVYGYTF. In DNA, the CDR3 is TGTGCCAGCAGCCCTACAGGGGTCTATGGCTACACCTTC.

V is TRBV24-1 and J is TRBJ2-3, with D perhaps matching TRBD2 (6 bases). Trimming cost V 1 base and J 2 bases, with 12 bases left between them. Germline V gives CDR1 KGHDR, CDR2 SFDVKD. The CDR3 has 16 amino acids. CDR3 loop: CATSDFGTADTDTQYF. CDR3 DNA: TGTGCCACCAGTGATTTTGGGACTGCCGACACAGATACGCAGTATTTT.

This chain joins TRBV5-4 and TRBJ2-2; a weak D match, TRBD1 (5 bases). V lost 0 bases, J lost 0 bases, and 9 bases lay in between. Germline loops: CDR1 SGHNT, CDR2 YYREEE (reference sequence). The CDR3 length is 16 residues. DNA of the CDR3: TGTGCCAGCAGCTTGGACAGGTTCGCGAACACCGGGGAGCTGTTTTTT. This codes for CASSLDRFANTGELFF.

The chain uses TRBV6-5 and TRBJ1-2; D remains ambiguous. The V and J ends lost 4 bases and 9 bases respectively, with 15 bases between them. The V gene's germline CDR1 is MNHEY and CDR2 SVGAGI. The CDR3 has 13 residues. This chain's CDR3 is CASSLGIGDSYTF. CDR3 sequence (DNA): TGTGCCAGCAGTTTGGGTATCGGGGATAGCTACACCTTC.

The V gene is TRBV5-5, the J gene TRBJ2-7, with TRBD1 identical over 9 bases. V was pared by 0 bases and J by 7 bases, with 2 bases of the junction left unmatched. CDR3 length equals 13 residues. Germline values: CDR1 SGHKS, CDR2 YYEKEE (reference sequence). The CDR3 DNA sequence: TGTGCCAGCAGCTTGGCGGGACAGGGAGAGCAGTACTTC. Encoded protein: CASSLAGQGEQYF. The whole variable domain, remainder taken from reference TRBV5-5 and TRBJ2-7, is DAGVTQSPTHLIKTRGQQVTLRCSPISGHKSVSWYQQVLGQGPQFIFQYYEKEERGRGNFPDRFSARQFPNYSSELNVNALLLGDSALYLCASSLAGQGEQYFGPGTRLTVT.

This rearrangement joins TRBV19 to TRBJ2-7, with 7 positions matching TRBD2. J was trimmed by 0 bases and V by 3 bases; bases with no gene match: 2. The germline V gene encodes CDR1 LNHDA and CDR2 SQIVND (reference sequence). The CDR3 is 14 residues long. The CDR3 coding sequence is TGTGCCAGTAGTATGGGAGGGTCCTCCTACGAGCAGTACTTC. Translated: CASSMGGSSYEQYF. The variable domain in full, with the rest retrieved from reference TRBV19 and TRBJ2-7, is DGGITQSPKYLFRKEGQNVTLSCEQNLNHDAMYWYRQDPGQGLRLIYYSQIVNDFQKGDIAEGYSVSREKKESFPLTVTSAQKNPTAFYLCASSMGGSSYEQYFGPGTRLTVT.